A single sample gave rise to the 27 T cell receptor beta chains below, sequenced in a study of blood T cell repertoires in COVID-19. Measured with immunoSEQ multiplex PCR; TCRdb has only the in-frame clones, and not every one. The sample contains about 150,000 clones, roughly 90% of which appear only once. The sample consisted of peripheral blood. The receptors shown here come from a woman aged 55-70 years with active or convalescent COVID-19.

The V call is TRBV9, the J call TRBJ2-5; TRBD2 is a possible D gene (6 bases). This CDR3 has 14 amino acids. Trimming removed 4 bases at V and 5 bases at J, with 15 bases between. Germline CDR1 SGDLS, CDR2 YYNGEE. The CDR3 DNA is TGTGCCAGCAGCACCTTCGGAGGGATTGAGACCCAGTACTTC. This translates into CASSTFGGIETQYF.

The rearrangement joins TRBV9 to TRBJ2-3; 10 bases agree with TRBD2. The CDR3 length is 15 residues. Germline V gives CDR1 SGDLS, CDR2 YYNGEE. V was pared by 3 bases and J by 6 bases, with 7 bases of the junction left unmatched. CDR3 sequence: CASSGAGGPLDTQYF. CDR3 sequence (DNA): TGTGCCAGCAGCGGAGCGGGGGGGCCTCTGGATACGCAGTATTTT.

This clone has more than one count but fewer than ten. The CDR3 coding sequence is TGCGCCAGCAGCTTGATAGGGCAGGGCACTGAAGCTTTCTTT. Its protein product is CASSLIGQGTEAFF. The rearrangement uses TRBV5-1 and TRBJ1-1; D possibly corresponds to TRBD1 (5 bases). Looked up from germline, CDR1 is SGHRS and CDR2 is YFSETQ. V lost 1 base and J lost 4, with 11 bases in between. CDR3 size: 14 residues.

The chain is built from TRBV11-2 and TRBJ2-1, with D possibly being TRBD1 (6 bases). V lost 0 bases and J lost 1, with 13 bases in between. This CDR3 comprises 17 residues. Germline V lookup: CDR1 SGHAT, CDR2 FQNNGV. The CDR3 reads CASSLDNRAKSYNEQFF. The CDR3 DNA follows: TGTGCCAGCAGCTTAGATAACAGGGCGAAGTCCTACAATGAGCAGTTCTTC.

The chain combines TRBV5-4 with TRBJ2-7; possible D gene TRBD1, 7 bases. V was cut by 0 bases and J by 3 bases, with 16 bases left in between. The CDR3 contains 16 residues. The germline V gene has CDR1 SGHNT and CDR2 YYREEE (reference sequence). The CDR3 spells CASSLGAGQGGYEQYF. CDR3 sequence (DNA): TGTGCCAGCAGCTTGGGGGCAGGGCAGGGGGGCTACGAGCAGTACTTC.

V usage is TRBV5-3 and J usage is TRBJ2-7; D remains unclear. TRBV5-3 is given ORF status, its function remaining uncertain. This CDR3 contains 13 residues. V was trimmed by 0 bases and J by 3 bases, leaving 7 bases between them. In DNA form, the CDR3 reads TGTGCCAGAAGCTTGGTACTCGTCTACGAGCAGTACTTC. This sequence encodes CARSLVLVYEQYF.

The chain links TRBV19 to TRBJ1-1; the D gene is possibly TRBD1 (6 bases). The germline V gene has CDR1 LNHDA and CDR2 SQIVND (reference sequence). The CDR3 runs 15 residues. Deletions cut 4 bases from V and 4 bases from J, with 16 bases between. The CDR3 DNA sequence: TGTGCCAGTAGTACGTACTCAGGGGCCCGCACTGAAGCTTTCTTT. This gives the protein CASSTYSGARTEAFF.

In DNA form, the CDR3 reads TGTGCCAGTGGACATAACTCTGGAAACACCATATATTTT. It translates to CASGHNSGNTIYF. This rearrangement joins TRBV2 to TRBJ1-3, with D perhaps TRBD1 (5 bases). Germline-derived CDR1 and CDR2 are SNHLY and FYNNEI. Trimming shortened V by 9 bases and J by 0 bases, and 9 bases separated the two germline ends. The CDR3 consists of 13 residues.

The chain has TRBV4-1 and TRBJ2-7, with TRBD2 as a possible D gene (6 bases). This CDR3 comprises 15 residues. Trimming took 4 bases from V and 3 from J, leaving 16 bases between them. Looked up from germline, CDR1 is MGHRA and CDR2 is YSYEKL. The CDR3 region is CASSPAAGKIYEQYF. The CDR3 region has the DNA TGCGCCAGCAGCCCTGCAGCGGGCAAAATCTACGAGCAGTACTTC.

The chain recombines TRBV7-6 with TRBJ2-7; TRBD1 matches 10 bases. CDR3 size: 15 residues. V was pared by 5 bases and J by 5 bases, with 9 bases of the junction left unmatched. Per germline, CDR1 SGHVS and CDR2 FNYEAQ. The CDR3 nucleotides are TGTGCCAGCAGCCCCCGCGCCGGGACAGGGGACGAGCAGTACTTC. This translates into CASSPRAGTGDEQYF. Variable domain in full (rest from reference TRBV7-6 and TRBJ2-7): GAGVSQSPRYKVTKRGQDVALRCDPISGHVSLYWYRQALGQGPEFLTYFNYEAQQDKSGLPNDRFSAERPEGSISTLTIQRTEQRDSAMYRCASSPRAGTGDEQYFGPGTRLTVT.

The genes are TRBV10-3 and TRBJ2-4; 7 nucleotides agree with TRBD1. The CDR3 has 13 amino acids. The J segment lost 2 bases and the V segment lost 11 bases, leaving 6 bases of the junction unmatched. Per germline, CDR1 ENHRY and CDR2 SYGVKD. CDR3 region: CAVGTATKNIQYF. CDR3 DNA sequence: TGTGCCGTCGGGACAGCCACCAAAAACATTCAGTACTTC.

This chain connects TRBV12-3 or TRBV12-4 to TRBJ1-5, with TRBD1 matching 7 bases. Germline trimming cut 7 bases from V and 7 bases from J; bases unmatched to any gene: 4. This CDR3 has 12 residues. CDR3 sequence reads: CASTLGGQPQHF. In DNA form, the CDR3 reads TGTGCCAGCACCCTAGGGGGCCAGCCCCAGCATTTT.

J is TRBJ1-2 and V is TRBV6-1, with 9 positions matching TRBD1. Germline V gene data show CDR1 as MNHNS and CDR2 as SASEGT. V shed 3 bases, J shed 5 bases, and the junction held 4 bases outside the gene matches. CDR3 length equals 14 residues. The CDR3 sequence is CASSEGTGKYGYTF. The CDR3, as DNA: TGTGCCAGCAGTGAGGGGACAGGGAAGTATGGCTACACCTTC.

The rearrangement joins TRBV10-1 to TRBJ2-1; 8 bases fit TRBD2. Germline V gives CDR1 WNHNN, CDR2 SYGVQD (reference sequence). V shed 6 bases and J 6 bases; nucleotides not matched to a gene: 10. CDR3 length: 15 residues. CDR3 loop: CASSVRGSGVNEQFF. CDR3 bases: TGCGCCAGCAGCGTGCGTGGTAGCGGGGTCAATGAGCAGTTCTTC.

The CDR3 sequence is CASSKEGGFEKLFF. In nucleotides, the CDR3 is TGTGCCAGCAGCAAGGAGGGAGGATTCGAAAAACTGTTTTTT. The chain carries TRBV25-1 and TRBJ1-4; D is ambiguous. This CDR3 is 14 amino acids long. The V gene lost 6 bases and the J gene lost 8 bases, with 16 bases spanning the gap. Germline assignment: CDR1 MGHDK and CDR2 SYGVNS.

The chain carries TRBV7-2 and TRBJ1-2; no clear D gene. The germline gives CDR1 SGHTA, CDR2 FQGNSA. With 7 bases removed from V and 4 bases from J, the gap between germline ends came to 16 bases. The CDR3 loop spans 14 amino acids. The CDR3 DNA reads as TGTGCCAGCACCTTTCTCGGGGTATTCTATGGCTACACCTTC. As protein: CASTFLGVFYGYTF.

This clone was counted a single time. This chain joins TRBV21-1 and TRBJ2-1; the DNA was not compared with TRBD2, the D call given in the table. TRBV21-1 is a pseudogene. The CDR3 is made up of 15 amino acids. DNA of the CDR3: TGTGCCAGCAGCAAAGGGCGGCTAGCGGGAGGGGAGCAGTTCTTC. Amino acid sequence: CASSKGRLAGGEQFF.

Here the CDR3 DNA reads TGTGCCAGTAGTATAGGAAGGAGGGGACAGGGCTCCTACAATGAGCAGTTCTTC. It encodes CASSIGRRGQGSYNEQFF. The rearrangement links TRBV19 to TRBJ2-1; 9 positions match TRBD1. Germline assignment: CDR1 LNHDA and CDR2 SQIVND (reference sequence). The CDR3 is 18 amino acids. Germline trimming cut 1 base from V and 0 bases from J; bases unmatched to any gene: 7. Based on the CDR3 plus reference TRBV19 and TRBJ2-1, the full variable domain is DGGITQSPKYLFRKEGQNVTLSCEQNLNHDAMYWYRQDPGQGLRLIYYSQIVNDFQKGDIAEGYSVSREKKESFPLTVTSAQKNPTAFYLCASSIGRRGQGSYNEQFFGPGTRLTVL.

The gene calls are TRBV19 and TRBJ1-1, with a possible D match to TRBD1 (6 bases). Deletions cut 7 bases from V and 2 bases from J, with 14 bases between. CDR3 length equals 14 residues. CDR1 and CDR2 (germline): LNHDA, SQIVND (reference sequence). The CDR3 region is CASTGTGSNTEAFF. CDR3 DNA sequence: TGTGCCAGTACGGGAACAGGGTCAAACACTGAAGCTTTCTTT.

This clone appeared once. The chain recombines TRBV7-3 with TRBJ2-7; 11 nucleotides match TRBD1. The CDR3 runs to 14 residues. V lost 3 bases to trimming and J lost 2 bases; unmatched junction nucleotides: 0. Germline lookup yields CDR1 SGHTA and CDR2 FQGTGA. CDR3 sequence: CASSLDRGPYEQYF. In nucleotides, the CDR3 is TGTGCCAGCAGCTTGGACAGGGGGCCCTACGAGCAGTACTTC.

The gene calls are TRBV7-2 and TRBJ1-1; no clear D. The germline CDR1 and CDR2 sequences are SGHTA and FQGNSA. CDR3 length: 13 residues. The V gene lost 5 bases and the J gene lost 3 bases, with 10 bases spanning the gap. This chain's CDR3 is CASSPQADTEAFF. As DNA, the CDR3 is TGTGCCAGCAGCCCGCAGGCTGACACTGAAGCTTTCTTT.

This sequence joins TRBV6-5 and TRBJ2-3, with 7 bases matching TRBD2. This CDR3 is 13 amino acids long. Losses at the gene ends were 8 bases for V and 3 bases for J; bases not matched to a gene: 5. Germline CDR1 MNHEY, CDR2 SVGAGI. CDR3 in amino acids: CASRGVGTDTQYF. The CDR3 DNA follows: TGTGCCAGCCGGGGGGTAGGGACAGATACGCAGTATTTT.

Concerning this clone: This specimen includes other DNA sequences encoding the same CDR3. For the CDR3, the DNA is TGTGCCAGCTCACCACCGGGGACAGCCTACGAGCAGTACTTC. Residues: CASSPPGTAYEQYF. The genes are TRBV18 and TRBJ2-7, with 7 bases aligning to TRBD1. Germline assignment: CDR1 KGHSH and CDR2 LQKENI. The CDR3 has 14 residues. J lost 2 bases, V lost 0 bases, and 1 base had no gene match.

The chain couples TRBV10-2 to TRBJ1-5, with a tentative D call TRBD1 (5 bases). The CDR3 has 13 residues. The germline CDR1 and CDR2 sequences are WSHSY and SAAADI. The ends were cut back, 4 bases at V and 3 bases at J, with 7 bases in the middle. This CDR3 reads CASSGQTNQPQHF. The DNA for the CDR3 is TGCGCCAGCAGTGGACAGACCAATCAGCCCCAGCATTTT.

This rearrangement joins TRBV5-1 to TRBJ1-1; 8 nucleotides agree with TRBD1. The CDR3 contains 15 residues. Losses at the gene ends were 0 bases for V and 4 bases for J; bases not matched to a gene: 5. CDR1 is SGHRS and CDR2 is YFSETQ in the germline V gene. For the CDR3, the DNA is TGCGCCAGCAGCTTGGGGACAGGGCCGGTCACTGAAGCTTTCTTT. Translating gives CASSLGTGPVTEAFF.

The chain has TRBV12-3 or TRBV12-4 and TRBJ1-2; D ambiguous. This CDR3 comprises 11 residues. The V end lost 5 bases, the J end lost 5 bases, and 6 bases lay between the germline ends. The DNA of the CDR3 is TGTGCCAGCAGTCTTCTTTATGGCTACACCTTC. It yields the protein CASSLLYGYTF.

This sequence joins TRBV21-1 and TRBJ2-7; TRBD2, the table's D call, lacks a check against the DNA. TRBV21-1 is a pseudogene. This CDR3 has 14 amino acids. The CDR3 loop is CASSKGRSPYEQYF. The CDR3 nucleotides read TGTGCCAGCAGCAAAGGTCGGTCCCCCTACGAGCAGTACTTC.